This T cell receptor beta chain was captured by sequencing in a study of technical replicates of blood from a few donors. The ends were cut back, 6 bases at V and 0 bases at J, with 9 bases in the middle. Germline V gives CDR1 LNHDA, CDR2 SQIVND (reference sequence). The CDR3 loop spans 14 amino acids. Measured with immunoSEQ multiplex PCR; TCRdb has only the in-frame clones, and not every one. Of around 93,000 clones in the sample, around 95% are singletons; the top ten hold 0.34%. The chain links TRBV19 to TRBJ1-3; D perhaps matches TRBD1 (5 bases). The source material was T cells isolated from PBMCs. The TCR originated in a human donor in good health. CDR3 coding DNA: TGTGCCAGTAGCCAGGACACCTCTGGAAACACCATATATTTT. Its protein product is CASSQDTSGNTIYF.